This TCR beta chain was retrieved from a study of T cells in Graves' hyperthyroidism and ophthalmopathy. This clonotype appeared a few times. No antigen is known for it. Study-wide results and limits: Most thyroid clonotypes that were expanded above 0.001 also turned up in blood.

TCR beta CDR3 region amplification was performed from RNA transcripts. A set of HTBI primers served as the primers for a first-round RT-PCR of the TCR CDR3. TCRdb re-called the multiplex PCR reads through MiXCR, storing one row per CDR3 protein. Among under 400,000 distinct CDR3 sequences listed, around 20% were seen once. V lost 2 bases, J lost 4 bases, and 2 bases lay in between. The germline V gene has CDR1 DFQATT and CDR2 SNEGSKA (reference sequence). CDR3 length equals 10 residues. Diagnosing involved the use of clinical symptoms, serum thyroxine and TRAb, thyroid ultrasound and orbital computed tomography.

The J gene is TRBJ1-1, the V gene TRBV20-1; D is uncertain. The sample comprised blood. The TCR comes from a woman between 45 and 60 years old with Graves' hyperthyroidism. CDR3 sequence reads: CSARITEAFF. The CDR3 nucleotides are TGCAGTGCTAGAATCACTGAAGCTTTCTTT.